A single T cell receptor beta chain is shown here with its context. No antigen is known for it. The entry originates in a study of T cell responses to AZD1222 COVID-19 vaccine. Study findings and constraints: Increased Spike-specific TCR breadth and depth were observed after two AZD1222 doses. Repertoires were obtained solely post-peak T cell response. Unmutated variant regions are reportedly targeted by nearly half of spike-specific TCRs.

Germline values: CDR1 KGHSH, CDR2 LQKENI. V was clipped by 2 bases and J by 9 bases, with 17 bases between them. The CDR3 loop spans 15 amino acids. Sequencing used immunoSEQ multiplex PCR; TCRdb keeps in-frame clones, though not all of them. The sample includes 25,000 to 35,000 clones, roughly 78% of them seen just once. The specimen was peripheral blood, collected on day 0 of AZD1222 vaccination. The V and J genes are TRBV18 and TRBJ2-1, with D hard to call. The sequence came from an adult in good health. The CDR3 loop is CASSPGLVSLSEQFF. The CDR3 coding sequence is TGTGCCAGCTCACCAGGGCTAGTAAGTCTGAGTGAGCAGTTCTTC.